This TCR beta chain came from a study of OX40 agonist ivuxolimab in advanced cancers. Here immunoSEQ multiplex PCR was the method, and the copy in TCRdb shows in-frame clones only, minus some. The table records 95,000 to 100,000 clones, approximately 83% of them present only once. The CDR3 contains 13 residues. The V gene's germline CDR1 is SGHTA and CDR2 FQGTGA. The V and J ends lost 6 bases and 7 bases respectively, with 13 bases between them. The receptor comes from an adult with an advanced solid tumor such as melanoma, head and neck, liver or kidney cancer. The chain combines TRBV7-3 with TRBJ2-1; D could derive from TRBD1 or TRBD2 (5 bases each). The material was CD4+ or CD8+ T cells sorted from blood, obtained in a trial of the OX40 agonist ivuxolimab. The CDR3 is CASSRGLENEQFF. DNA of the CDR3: TGTGCCAGCAGTCGGGGCCTTGAGAATGAGCAGTTCTTC.